This T cell receptor (beta chain) was profiled in a study of cytomegalovirus exposure and HLA in healthy donors. Study at large: HLA-typed donors contributed approximately 86 million unique TCRs, which were held in an early data release. Study results and caveats: Association with HLA alleles at 0.05 false discovery rate was found for 15,000 to 20,000 TCR beta sequences in a later analysis. The study recorded 164 TCR beta chains that were cytomegalovirus-associated.

Germline CDR1 SGHRS, CDR2 YFSETQ. The CDR3 is made up of 16 amino acids. Trimming removed 5 bases from V and 3 bases from J; junction bases left unmatched: 10. With 60 Vbeta and 13 Jbeta primers, the PCR was carried out. As originally analysed: Tens of millions of unique TCR beta chains, roughly 12 million shared, were counted in a later analysis. Assay: immunoSEQ multiplex PCR; the TCRdb copy retains only in-frame clones and omits some. The D gene and trimming were derived from the DNA, and the V and J assignments and clone size from that table. The table lists more than 250,000 clones, around 90% of them singletons, with roughly 2.3% in the top ten. In the case of this clone: The target antigen is unknown.

The sequencing input was PBMCs. The chain recombines TRBV5-1 with TRBJ2-5; 10 bases map to TRBD2. The TCR was taken from a woman aged 18-30 years in good health and CMV-seronegative. The CDR3 loop is CASRLFRLAGEETQYF. CDR3 nucleotide sequence: TGCGCCAGCAGGCTTTTTCGGCTAGCGGGGGAAGAGACCCAGTACTTC.